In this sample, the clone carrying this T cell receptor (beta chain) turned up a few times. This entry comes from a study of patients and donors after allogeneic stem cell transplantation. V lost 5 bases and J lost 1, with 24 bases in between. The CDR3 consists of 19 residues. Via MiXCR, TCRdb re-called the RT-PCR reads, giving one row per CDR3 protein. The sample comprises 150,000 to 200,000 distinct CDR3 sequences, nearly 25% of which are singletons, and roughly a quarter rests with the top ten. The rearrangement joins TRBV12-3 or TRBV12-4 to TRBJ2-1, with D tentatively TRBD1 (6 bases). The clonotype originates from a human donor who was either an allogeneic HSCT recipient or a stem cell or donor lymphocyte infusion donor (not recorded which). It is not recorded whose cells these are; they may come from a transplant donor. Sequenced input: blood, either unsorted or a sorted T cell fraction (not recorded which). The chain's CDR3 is CASSPWDLRADRSYNEQFF. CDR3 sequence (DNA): TGTGCCAGCAGTCCATGGGACCTCAGGGCGGACAGATCCTACAATGAGCAGTTCTTC.